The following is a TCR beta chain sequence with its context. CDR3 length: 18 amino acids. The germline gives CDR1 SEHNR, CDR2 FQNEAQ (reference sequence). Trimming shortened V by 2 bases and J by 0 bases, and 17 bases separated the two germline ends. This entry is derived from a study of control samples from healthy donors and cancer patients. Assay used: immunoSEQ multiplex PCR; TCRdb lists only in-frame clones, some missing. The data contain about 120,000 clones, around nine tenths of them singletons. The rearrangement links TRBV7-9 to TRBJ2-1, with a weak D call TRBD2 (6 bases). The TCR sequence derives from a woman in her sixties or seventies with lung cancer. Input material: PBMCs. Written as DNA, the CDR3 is TGTGCCAGCAGCTTATTTAGCGGCTTAACCGGCTCCTACAATGAGCAGTTCTTC. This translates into CASSLFSGLTGSYNEQFF. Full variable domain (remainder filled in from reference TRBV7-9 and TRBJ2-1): DTGVSQNPRHKITKRGQNVTFRCDPISEHNRLYWYRQTLGQGPEFLTYFQNEAQLEKSRLLSDRFSAERPKGSFSTLEIQRTEQGDSAMYLCASSLFSGLTGSYNEQFFGPGTRLTVL.